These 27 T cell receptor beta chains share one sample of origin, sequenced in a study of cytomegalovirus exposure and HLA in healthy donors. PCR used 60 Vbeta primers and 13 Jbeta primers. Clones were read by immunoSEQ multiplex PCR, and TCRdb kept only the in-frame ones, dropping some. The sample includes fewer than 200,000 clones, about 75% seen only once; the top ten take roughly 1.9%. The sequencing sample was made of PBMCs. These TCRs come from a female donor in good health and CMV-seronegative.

The CDR3 reads CASSEPRSGNTIYF. The CDR3 bases are TGTGCCAGCAGTGAACCTCGCTCTGGAAACACCATATATTTT. The V call is TRBV2, the J call TRBJ1-3, with D unclear. In germline, CDR1 is SNHLY, CDR2 FYNNEI. The CDR3 runs to 14 residues. The V end was cut by 2 bases, the J end by 0 bases, with 5 bases between.

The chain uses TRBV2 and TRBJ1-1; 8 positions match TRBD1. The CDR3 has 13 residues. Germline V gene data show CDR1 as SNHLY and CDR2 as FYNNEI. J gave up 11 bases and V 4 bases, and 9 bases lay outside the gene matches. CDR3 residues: CASSVTGGTRAFF. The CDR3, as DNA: TGTGCCAGCAGTGTAACAGGGGGGACGAGGGCTTTCTTT.

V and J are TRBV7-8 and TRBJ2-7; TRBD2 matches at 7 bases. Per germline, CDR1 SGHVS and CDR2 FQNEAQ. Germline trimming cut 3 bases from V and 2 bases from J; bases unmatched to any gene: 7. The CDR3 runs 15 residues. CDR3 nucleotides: TGTGCCAGCAGCTTGTCCAGCGGGATTACCTACGAGCAGTACTTC. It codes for CASSLSSGITYEQYF.

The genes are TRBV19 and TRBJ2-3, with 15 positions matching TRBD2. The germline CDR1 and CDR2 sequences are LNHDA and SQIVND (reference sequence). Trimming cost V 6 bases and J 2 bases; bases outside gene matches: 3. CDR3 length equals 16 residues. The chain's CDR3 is CASSWTSGRATDTQYF. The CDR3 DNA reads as TGTGCCAGTAGCTGGACTAGCGGGAGGGCCACAGATACGCAGTATTTT.

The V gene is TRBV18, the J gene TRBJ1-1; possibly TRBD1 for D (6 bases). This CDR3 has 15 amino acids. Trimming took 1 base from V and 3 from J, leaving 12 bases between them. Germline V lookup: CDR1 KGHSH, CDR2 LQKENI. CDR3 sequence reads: CASSPRGGQDTEAFF. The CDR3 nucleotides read TGTGCCAGCTCACCACGCGGGGGGCAGGACACTGAAGCTTTCTTT.

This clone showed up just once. DNA of the CDR3: TGTGCCAGCACCCGGGAGGAGCTTACGAGCTCCTACAATGAGCAGTTCTTC. The encoded protein is CASTREELTSSYNEQFF. This rearrangement joins TRBV2 to TRBJ2-1, with 7 bases lining up with TRBD2. Germline CDR1 is SNHLY and CDR2 is FYNNEI. Trimming at V came to 7 bases and at J to 0 bases, leaving 12 bases not matched to a gene. The CDR3 spans 17 residues.

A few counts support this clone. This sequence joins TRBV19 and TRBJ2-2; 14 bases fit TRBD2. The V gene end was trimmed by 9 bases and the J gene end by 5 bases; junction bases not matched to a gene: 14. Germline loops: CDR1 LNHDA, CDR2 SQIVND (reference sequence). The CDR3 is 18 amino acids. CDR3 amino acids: CASRTRLAGGTVTGELFF. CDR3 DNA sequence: TGTGCCAGCCGTACCAGACTAGCGGGAGGGACCGTGACCGGGGAGCTGTTTTTT.

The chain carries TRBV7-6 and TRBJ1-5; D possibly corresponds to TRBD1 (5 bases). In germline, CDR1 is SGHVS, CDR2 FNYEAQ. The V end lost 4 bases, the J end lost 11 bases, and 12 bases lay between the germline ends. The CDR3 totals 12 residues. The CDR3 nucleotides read TGTGCCAGCAGCTACAGTTCAGGGACCCAGCATTTT. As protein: CASSYSSGTQHF. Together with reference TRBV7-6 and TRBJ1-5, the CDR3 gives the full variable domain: GAGVSQSPRYKVTKRGQDVALRCDPISGHVSLYWYRQALGQGPEFLTYFNYEAQQDKSGLPNDRFSAERPEGSISTLTIQRTEQRDSAMYRCASSYSSGTQHFGDGTRLSIL.

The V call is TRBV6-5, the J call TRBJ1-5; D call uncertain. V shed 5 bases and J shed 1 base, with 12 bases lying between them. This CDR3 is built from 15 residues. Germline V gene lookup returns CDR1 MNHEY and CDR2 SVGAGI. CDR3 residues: CASSPFGVSNQPQHF. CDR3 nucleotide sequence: TGTGCCAGCAGTCCCTTCGGAGTCAGCAATCAGCCCCAGCATTTT.

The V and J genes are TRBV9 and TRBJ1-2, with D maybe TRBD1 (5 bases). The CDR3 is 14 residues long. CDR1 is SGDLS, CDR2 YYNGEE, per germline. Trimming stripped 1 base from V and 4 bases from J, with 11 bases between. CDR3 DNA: TGTGCCAGCAGCGTACAGGGCGGGAGCTATGGCTACACCTTC. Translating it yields CASSVQGGSYGYTF.

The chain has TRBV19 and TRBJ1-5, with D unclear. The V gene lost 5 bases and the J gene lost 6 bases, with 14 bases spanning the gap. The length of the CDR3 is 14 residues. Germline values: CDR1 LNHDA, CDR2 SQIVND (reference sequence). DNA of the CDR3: TGTGCCAGTAGTCCCTTTGTATCGGGTCAGCCCCAGCATTTT. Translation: CASSPFVSGQPQHF.

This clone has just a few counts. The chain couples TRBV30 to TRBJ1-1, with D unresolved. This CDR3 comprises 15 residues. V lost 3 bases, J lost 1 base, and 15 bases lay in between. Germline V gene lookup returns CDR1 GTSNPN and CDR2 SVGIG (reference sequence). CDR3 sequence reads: CAWRPAESPNTEAFF. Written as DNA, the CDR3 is TGTGCCTGGAGGCCCGCGGAAAGTCCGAACACTGAAGCTTTCTTT.

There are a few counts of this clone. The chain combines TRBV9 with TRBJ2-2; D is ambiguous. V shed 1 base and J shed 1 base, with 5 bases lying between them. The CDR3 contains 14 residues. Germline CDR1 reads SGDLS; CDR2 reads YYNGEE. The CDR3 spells CASSVIENTGELFF. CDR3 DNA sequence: TGTGCCAGCAGCGTAATAGAGAACACCGGGGAGCTGTTTTTT.

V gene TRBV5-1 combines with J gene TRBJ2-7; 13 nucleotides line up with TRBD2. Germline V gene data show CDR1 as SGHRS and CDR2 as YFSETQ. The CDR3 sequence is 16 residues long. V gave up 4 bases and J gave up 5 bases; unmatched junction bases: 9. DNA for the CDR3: TGCGCCAGCAGCGACGGCACTAGCGGGAGGGCCGACGAGCAGTACTTC. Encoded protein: CASSDGTSGRADEQYF.

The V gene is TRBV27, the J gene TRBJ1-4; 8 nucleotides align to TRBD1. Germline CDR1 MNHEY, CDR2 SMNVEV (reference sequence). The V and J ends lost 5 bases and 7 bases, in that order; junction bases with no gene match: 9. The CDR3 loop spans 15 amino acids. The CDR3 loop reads CASSPRQGWIEKLFF. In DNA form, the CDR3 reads TGTGCCAGCAGTCCCCGACAGGGGTGGATTGAAAAACTGTTTTTT.

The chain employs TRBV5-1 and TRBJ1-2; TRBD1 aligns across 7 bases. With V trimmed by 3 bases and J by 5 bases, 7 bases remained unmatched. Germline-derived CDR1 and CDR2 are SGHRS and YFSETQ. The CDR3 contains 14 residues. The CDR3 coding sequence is TGCGCCAGCAGCTCAACCGCAGGGGGATATGGCTACACCTTC. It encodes CASSSTAGGYGYTF.

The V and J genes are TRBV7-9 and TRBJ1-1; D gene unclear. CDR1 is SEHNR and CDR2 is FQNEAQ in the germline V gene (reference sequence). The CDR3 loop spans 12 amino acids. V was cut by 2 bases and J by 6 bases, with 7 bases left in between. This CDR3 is CASSLSYAEAFF. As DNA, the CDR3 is TGTGCCAGCAGCTTAAGCTACGCTGAAGCTTTCTTT. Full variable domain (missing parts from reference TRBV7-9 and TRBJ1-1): DTGVSQNPRHKITKRGQNVTFRCDPISEHNRLYWYRQTLGQGPEFLTYFQNEAQLEKSRLLSDRFSAERPKGSFSTLEIQRTEQGDSAMYLCASSLSYAEAFFGQGTRLTVV.

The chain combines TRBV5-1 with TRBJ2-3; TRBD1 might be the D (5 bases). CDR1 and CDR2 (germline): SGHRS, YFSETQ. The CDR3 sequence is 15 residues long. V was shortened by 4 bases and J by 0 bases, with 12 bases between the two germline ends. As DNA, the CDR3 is TGCGCCAGCAGCGGGGCCGGCACTAGCACAGATACGCAGTATTTT. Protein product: CASSGAGTSTDTQYF.

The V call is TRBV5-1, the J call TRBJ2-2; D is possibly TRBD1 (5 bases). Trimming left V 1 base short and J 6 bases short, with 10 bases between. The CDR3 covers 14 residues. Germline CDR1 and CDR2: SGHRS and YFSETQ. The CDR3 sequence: CASSLRGNAGELFF. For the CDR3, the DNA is TGCGCCAGCAGCTTGAGGGGCAACGCCGGGGAGCTGTTTTTT.

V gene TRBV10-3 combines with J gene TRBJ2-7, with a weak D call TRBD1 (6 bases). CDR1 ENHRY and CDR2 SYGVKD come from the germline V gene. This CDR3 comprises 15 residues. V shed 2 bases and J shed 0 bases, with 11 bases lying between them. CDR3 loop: CAISEGGSPSYEQYF. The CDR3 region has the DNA TGTGCCATCAGTGAGGGGGGCAGCCCCTCCTACGAGCAGTACTTC.

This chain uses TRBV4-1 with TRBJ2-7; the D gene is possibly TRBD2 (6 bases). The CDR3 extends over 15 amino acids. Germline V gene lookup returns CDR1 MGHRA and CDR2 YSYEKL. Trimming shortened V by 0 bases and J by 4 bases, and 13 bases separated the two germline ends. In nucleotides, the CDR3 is TGCGCCAGCAGCCAAGATTTGGGACTTTTATACGAGCAGTACTTC. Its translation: CASSQDLGLLYEQYF.

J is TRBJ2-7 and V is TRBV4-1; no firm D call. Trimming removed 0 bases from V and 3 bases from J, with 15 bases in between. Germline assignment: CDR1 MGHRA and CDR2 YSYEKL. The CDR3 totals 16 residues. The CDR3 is CASSQDLRGRYYEQYF. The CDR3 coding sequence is TGCGCCAGCAGCCAAGATCTTCGAGGCAGATACTACGAGCAGTACTTC.

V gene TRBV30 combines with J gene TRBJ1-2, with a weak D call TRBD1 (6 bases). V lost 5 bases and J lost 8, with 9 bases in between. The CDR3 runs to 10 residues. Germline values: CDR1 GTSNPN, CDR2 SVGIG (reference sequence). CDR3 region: CAWGQGGYTF. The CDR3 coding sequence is TGTGCCTGGGGTCAGGGGGGCTACACCTTC.

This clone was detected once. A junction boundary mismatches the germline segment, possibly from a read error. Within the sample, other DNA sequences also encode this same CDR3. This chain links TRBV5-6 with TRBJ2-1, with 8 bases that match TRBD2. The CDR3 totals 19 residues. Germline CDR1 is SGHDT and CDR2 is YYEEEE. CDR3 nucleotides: TGTGCCAGCGCCCGGCTAGCGGGCCAAAGGGGTTACAATTGGGATGAACAGTTCTTC. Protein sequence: CASARLAGQRGYNWDEQFF.

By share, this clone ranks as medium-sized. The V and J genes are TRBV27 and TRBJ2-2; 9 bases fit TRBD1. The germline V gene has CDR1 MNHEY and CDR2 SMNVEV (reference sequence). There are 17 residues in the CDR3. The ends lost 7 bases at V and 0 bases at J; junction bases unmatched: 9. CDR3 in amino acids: CASTKDRGFANTGELFF. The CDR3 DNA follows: TGTGCCAGCACCAAGGACAGGGGCTTCGCGAACACCGGGGAGCTGTTTTTT.

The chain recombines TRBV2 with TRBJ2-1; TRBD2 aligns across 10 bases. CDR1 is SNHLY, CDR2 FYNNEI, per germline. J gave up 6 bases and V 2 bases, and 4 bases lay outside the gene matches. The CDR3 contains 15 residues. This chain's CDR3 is CASSERTSGANEQFF. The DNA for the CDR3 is TGTGCCAGCAGTGAAAGGACTAGCGGCGCCAATGAGCAGTTCTTC.

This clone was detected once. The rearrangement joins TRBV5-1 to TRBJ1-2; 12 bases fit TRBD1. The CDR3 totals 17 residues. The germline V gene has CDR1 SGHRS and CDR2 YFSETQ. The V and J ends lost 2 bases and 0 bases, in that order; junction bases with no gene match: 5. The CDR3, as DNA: TGCGCCAGCAGCTTAGGGACAGGGGGCCAAGCTAACTATGGCTACACCTTC. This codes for CASSLGTGGQANYGYTF.